The present T cell receptor beta chain was sequenced within a study of cytomegalovirus exposure and HLA in healthy donors. CDR1 and CDR2 from the germline V gene are MNHNS and SASEGT. The CDR3 consists of 11 residues. V lost 6 bases to trimming and J lost 7 bases, with 10 bases between them. Profiled with immunoSEQ multiplex PCR; TCRdb holds only in-frame clones, not every one. Here the sample spans 60,000 to 65,000 clones, about 95% being singletons. The study drew the donors from its approximately 120-subject validation cohort, separate from the roughly 670-subject first cohort. Sequenced: PBMCs. The sequence came from a woman younger than 35 in good health and CMV-seronegative. This chain links TRBV6-1 with TRBJ2-7; unclear D gene. CDR3 protein: CASRLSLEQYF. The CDR3 DNA reads TGTGCCAGCAGACTGTCGTTAGAGCAGTACTTC.